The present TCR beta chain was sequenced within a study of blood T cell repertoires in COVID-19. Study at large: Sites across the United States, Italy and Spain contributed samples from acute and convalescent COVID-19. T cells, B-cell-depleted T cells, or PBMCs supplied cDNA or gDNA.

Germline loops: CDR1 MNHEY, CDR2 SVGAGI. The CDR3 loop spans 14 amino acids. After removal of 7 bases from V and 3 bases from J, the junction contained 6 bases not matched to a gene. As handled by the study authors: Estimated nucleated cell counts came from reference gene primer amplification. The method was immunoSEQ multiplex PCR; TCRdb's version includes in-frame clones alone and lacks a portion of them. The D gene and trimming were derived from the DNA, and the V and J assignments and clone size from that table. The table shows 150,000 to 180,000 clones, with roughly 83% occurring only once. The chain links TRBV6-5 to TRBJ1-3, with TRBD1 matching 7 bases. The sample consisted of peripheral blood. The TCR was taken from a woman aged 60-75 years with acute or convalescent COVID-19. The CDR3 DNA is TGTGCCAGCACCCCAGGGGGAGGTGGAAACACCATATATTTT. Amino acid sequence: CASTPGGGGNTIYF.